These 7 T cell receptor beta chains share one sample of origin, sequenced in a study of PD-1 blockade in mismatch repair-deficient tumors. Profiling relied on immunoSEQ multiplex PCR, and the TCRdb table lists in-frame clones only, not all of them. The table lists around 130,000 clones, 88% of them singletons, with roughly 10% in the top ten. This specimen was peripheral blood, taken approximately 72 weeks after starting pembrolizumab. The receptors shown here come from an adult with mismatch repair-deficient cancer.

This clone has only one observation. The CDR3 DNA reads TGTGCCAGCAGCCTAGACTCACAGGGACTAAACAATGAGCAGTTCTTC. It encodes CASSLDSQGLNNEQFF. The chain employs TRBV9 and TRBJ2-1, with D perhaps matching TRBD2 (7 bases). The CDR3 has 16 residues. V shed 4 bases and J shed 5 bases, with 19 bases lying between them. CDR1 is SGDLS and CDR2 is YYNGEE in the germline V gene. The whole variable domain, remainder taken from reference TRBV9 and TRBJ2-1, is DSGVTQTPKHLITATGQRVTLRCSPRSGDLSVYWYQQSLDQGLQFLIQYYNGEERAKGNILERFSAQQFPDLHSELNLSSLELGDSALYFCASSLDSQGLNNEQFFGPGTRLTVL.

V is TRBV29-1 and J is TRBJ2-3; no definite D call. The V end was cut by 7 bases, the J end by 0 bases, with 14 bases between. CDR3 length: 14 residues. The germline V gene encodes CDR1 SQVTM and CDR2 ANQGSEA. The CDR3 spells CSGIPGRSTDTQYF. CDR3 nucleotide sequence: TGCAGCGGAATACCGGGCCGTAGCACAGATACGCAGTATTTT.

The V gene is TRBV11-3, the J gene TRBJ2-3; D is unresolved. Germline V gene data show CDR1 as SGHNT and CDR2 as YENEEA. Trimming removed 1 base from V and 0 bases from J, with 5 bases in between. The CDR3 is 14 amino acids. The CDR3 region has the DNA TGTGCCAGCAGCTTAGGTCAGAGCACAGATACGCAGTATTTT. Translation: CASSLGQSTDTQYF.

This clone was recorded once. The V and J genes are TRBV19 and TRBJ2-3, with 11 bases lining up with TRBD2. With 5 bases clipped from V and 0 bases from J, the junction kept 10 bases outside the gene matches. This CDR3 spans 18 amino acids. Germline V gives CDR1 LNHDA, CDR2 SQIVND (reference sequence). CDR3 in DNA: TGTGCCAGTAGTGGCGGACTAGCGGGCACCCCTAGCACAGATACGCAGTATTTT. Amino acids: CASSGGLAGTPSTDTQYF.

This chain links TRBV28 with TRBJ2-7; D is unresolved. CDR3 size: 15 residues. V dropped 5 bases and J dropped 2 bases, with 16 bases sitting between them. Germline CDR1 and CDR2: MDHEN and SYDVKM. CDR3 amino acids: CASSPRHKLPYEQYF. In DNA, the CDR3 is TGTGCCAGCAGTCCCCGGCATAAGCTTCCCTACGAGCAGTACTTC.

The rearrangement uses TRBV14 and TRBJ2-1, with TRBD2 matching 11 bases. There are 15 residues in the CDR3. Per germline, CDR1 SGHDN and CDR2 FVKESK. J lost 7 bases, V lost 0 bases, and 2 bases had no gene match. CDR3 protein: CASSQDSGRANEQFF. In nucleotides, the CDR3 is TGTGCCAGCAGCCAAGATAGCGGGAGGGCGAATGAGCAGTTCTTC.

The V call is TRBV14, the J call TRBJ2-7, with 8 bases identical to TRBD1. The germline V gene encodes CDR1 SGHDN and CDR2 FVKESK. The CDR3 is 17 residues long. With 0 bases clipped from V and 1 base from J, the junction kept 8 bases outside the gene matches. In DNA form, the CDR3 reads TGTGCCAGCAGCCAAGATTCGACAGGGGCAAAGTCCTACGAGCAGTACTTC. Amino acids: CASSQDSTGAKSYEQYF.